The 6 T cell receptor beta chains listed next were all sequenced from one sample in a study of post-analysis software for immune sequencing data. Study findings and constraints: When patients were compared with controls, roughly five TRBV segments were more frequent, TRBV5-6, TRBV5-1 and TRBV20-1 among them.

Prepared libraries of TCR beta cDNA carried unique molecular identifiers. TCRdb recomputed calls from the PCR reads with MiXCR, one row per CDR3 protein. The sample lists some 370,000 distinct CDR3 sequences; approximately 38% were seen once. No antigen is known for these receptors. Material for sequencing was blood. The origin of the receptors is a girl between 10 and 17 years old with multiple sclerosis.

The chain joins TRBV5-4 to TRBJ2-5; the match to TRBD2 covers 10 bases. The end of the DNA is better explained by TRBJ2-7, so the J call may be wrong. CDR3 size: 14 residues. Germline CDR1 and CDR2: SGHNT and YYREEE (reference sequence). Here the CDR3 DNA reads TGTGCCAGCAGCTTTGAGCGGGGGGGCTACGAGCAGTACTTC. It encodes CASSFERGGYEQYF.

This chain connects TRBV12-3 or TRBV12-4 to TRBJ1-5; 11 bases are a match to TRBD1. This CDR3 has 14 amino acids. V dropped 7 bases and J dropped 7; count of bases not matched to a gene: 6. In DNA, the CDR3 is TGTGCCAGCACCACCGGGACAGGGGGGCAGCCCCAGCATTTT. It is translated as CASTTGTGGQPQHF.

This chain joins TRBV12-3 or TRBV12-4 and TRBJ1-1; D is unclear. V lost 6 bases, J lost 4 bases, and 15 bases lay in between. The CDR3 has 14 residues. CDR3 DNA: TGTGCCAGCAGGCTACAAGGATGGAGCACTGAAGCTTTCTTT. This sequence encodes CASRLQGWSTEAFF.

The chain uses TRBV28 and TRBJ2-7; D tentatively reads TRBD1 or TRBD2 (6 bases each). The length of the CDR3 is 12 residues. In germline, CDR1 is MDHEN, CDR2 SYDVKM. Between the trimmed V and J ends, which lost 8 bases and 2 bases, there was a span of 10 bases. The CDR3 coding sequence is TGTGCCAGCTTTGGGGGGCCCTACGAGCAGTACTTC. This codes for CASFGGPYEQYF.

The V gene is TRBV7-2, the J gene TRBJ2-5, with 14 bases lining up with TRBD2. In germline, CDR1 is SGHTA, CDR2 FQGNSA. V gave up 1 base and J gave up 5 bases; unmatched junction bases: 9. The CDR3 has 18 amino acids. The CDR3 is CASSLVPTSGGAGETQYF. The CDR3 nucleotides are TGTGCCAGCAGCTTAGTCCCGACTAGCGGGGGGGCCGGTGAGACCCAGTACTTC.

This clonotype appeared a single time. Germline is not matched at one junction end, which may reflect a read error. The chain recombines TRBV6-5 with TRBJ1-2; 10 bases map to TRBD1. Germline V gene lookup returns CDR1 MNHEY and CDR2 SVGAGI. The CDR3 runs 16 residues. CDR3 in DNA: TGCGCCAGCACCGGGGGACAGGGGAAACCTAACTATGGCTACACCTTC. Translated: CASTGGQGKPNYGYTF.